The entry below gives a single TCR beta chain sequence along with its context. The unsorted libraries originated from 2 million PBMCs kept at -80 C. TCRdb re-called the 5' RACE reads through MiXCR, storing one row per CDR3 protein. The data show tens of thousands of distinct CDR3 sequences, with 14% seen just once and under 7% held by the top ten. Trimming left V 0 bases short and J 2 bases short, with 6 bases between. CDR3 length: 13 amino acids. The germline V gene encodes CDR1 DFQATT and CDR2 SNEGSKA (reference sequence). The data belong to a study of neurological immune-mediated disorders. The chain combines TRBV20-1 with TRBJ2-3; no reliable D call. The TCR sequence derives from a woman in her forties or fifties in good health. The specimen was PBMCs. CDR3 sequence reads: CSARDVPTDTQYF. The CDR3, as DNA: TGCAGTGCTAGAGATGTACCCACAGATACGCAGTATTTT.